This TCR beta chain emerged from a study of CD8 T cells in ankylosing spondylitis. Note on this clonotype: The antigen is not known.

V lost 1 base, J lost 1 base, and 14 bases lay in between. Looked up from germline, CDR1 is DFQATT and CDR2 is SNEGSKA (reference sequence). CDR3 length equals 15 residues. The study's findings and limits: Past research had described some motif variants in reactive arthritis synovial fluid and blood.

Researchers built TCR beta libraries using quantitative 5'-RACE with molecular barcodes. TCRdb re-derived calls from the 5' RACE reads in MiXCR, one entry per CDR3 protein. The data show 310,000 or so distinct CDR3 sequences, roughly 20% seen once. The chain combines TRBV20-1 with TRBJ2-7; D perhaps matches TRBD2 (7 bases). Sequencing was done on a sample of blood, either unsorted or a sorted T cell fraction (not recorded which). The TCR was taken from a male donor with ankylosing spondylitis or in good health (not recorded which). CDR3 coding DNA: TGCAGTGCTAGAGGAGGGGGGGCTGGTTCCTACGAGCAGTACGTC. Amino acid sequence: CSARGGGAGSYEQYV.